This TCR beta chain was retrieved from a study of blood T cell repertoires in COVID-19. Method: immunoSEQ multiplex PCR; TCRdb's copy keeps in-frame clones and lacks some. The sample shows some 120,000 clones, more than 70% of them seen only once. V lost 0 bases and J lost 4; bases outside the gene matches: 8. The CDR3 runs 16 residues. Germline CDR1 and CDR2: SGHRS and YFSETQ. The sequence was obtained from a man in his sixties or seventies with acute or convalescent COVID-19. The chain uses TRBV5-1 and TRBJ2-7, with TRBD1 identical over 9 bases. What was sequenced was peripheral blood. The CDR3 is CASSLGTGTGIYEQYF. CDR3 DNA sequence: TGCGCCAGCAGCTTGGGTACTGGGACAGGGATATACGAGCAGTACTTC.